This TCR beta chain emerged from a study of spatial heterogeneity in lung cancer. Study as a whole: The count of detected beta-chain sequences consistently exceeded that of alpha-chain sequences. Each distinct TCR and UMI combination averaged more than ten appearances in raw reads.

This clonotype was observed many times. Time point of the sample: sample taken at primary tumor resection. Unsorted whole RNA samples from tumor, nontumor lung or frozen PBMC were sequenced. Donors were 72 untreated early-stage non-small cell lung cancer patients. The CDR3 consists of 15 residues. The germline V and J ends were trimmed by 6 bases and 5 bases, with 16 bases remaining between them. Germline CDR1 and CDR2: SGHTA and FQGNSA. The presence of a unique molecular identifier marked each TCR cDNA molecule. Each CDR3 protein is one row after TCRdb ran MiXCR on the 5' RACE reads. This table holds approximately 90,000 distinct CDR3 sequences, over 8.5% found once.

This specimen was PBMCs, taken at surgery. The receptor comes from a male donor with early-stage non-small cell lung cancer. V is TRBV7-2 and J is TRBJ2-2; weak D call: TRBD2 (6 bases). CDR3 protein: CASSRPGVGTGELFF. In DNA, the CDR3 is TGTGCCAGCAGTCGCCCGGGGGTGGGGACCGGGGAGCTGTTTTTT.